Below are 11 T cell receptor beta chains sequenced from a single sample in a study of shared clonotypes between healthy human individuals. Profiling relied on immunoSEQ multiplex PCR, and the TCRdb table lists in-frame clones only, not all of them. Among about 2.5 million clones listed, 80% to 95% were seen once. Sequences were obtained from naive CD4+ T cells from PBMCs. Subset here: CD45RA+ positively selected. The source is a man between 18 and 35 years old in good health. Some clones in this sample may be carry-over from other donors' samples.

This chain links TRBV5-1 with TRBJ2-3; tentatively, D is TRBD1 (5 bases). With 7 bases removed from V and 0 bases from J, the gap between germline ends came to 9 bases. CDR3 length equals 13 residues. From germline, CDR1 is SGHRS and CDR2 YFSETQ. The CDR3 DNA reads TGCGCCAGCGGTGGGGCGAGCACAGATACGCAGTATTTT. It specifies CASGGASTDTQYF.

This clone has only one observation. V is TRBV7-2 and J is TRBJ2-7; no clear D. This CDR3 contains 14 residues. Trimming cost V 0 bases and J 5 bases, with 11 bases left between them. Germline V CDR1 and CDR2: SGHTA, FQGNSA. CDR3 amino acids: CASSLAAVGHEQYF. CDR3 nucleotides: TGTGCCAGCAGCTTAGCGGCGGTGGGCCACGAGCAGTACTTC.

This chain links TRBV7-9 with TRBJ1-2; 11 bases fit TRBD1. The length of the CDR3 is 19 residues. Germline V gives CDR1 SEHNR, CDR2 FQNEAQ (reference sequence). V lost 5 bases, J lost 7 bases, and 21 bases stayed unmatched. As DNA, the CDR3 is TGTGCCAGCAGCACGATTAGGAGTGTCGGGACAGGGGGACCCGGTGGCTACACCTTC. Protein: CASSTIRSVGTGGPGGYTF.

This clone was seen just once. The rearrangement links TRBV11-2 to TRBJ2-1, with D possibly TRBD1 on 5 matching bases. V lost 5 bases, J lost 5 bases, and 16 bases lay in between. Looked up from germline, CDR1 is SGHAT and CDR2 is FQNNGV. CDR3 size: 15 residues. The CDR3 DNA is TGTGCCAGCAGCCCTGGACACAGGACCGACAATGAGCAGTTCTTC. Amino acids: CASSPGHRTDNEQFF.

As DNA, the CDR3 is TGTGCCAGCAGTTATACCCAGCGGTCCTCCTACAATGAGCAGTTCTTC. Translation gives CASSYTQRSSYNEQFF. V usage is TRBV7-6 and J usage is TRBJ2-1; the D gene is possibly TRBD2 (5 bases). The germline V gene has CDR1 SGHVS and CDR2 FNYEAQ. V lost 6 bases to trimming and J lost 0 bases, with 15 bases between them. CDR3 length equals 16 residues.

The rearrangement joins TRBV29-1 to TRBJ2-1, with 10 bases lining up with TRBD2. J gave up 7 bases and V 6 bases, and 9 bases lay outside the gene matches. Germline V gene lookup returns CDR1 SQVTM and CDR2 ANQGSEA. This CDR3 is built from 14 residues. CDR3 sequence (DNA): TGCAGCGTCGCACGGGTAGCGGGAGGAAATGAGCAGTTCTTC. It yields the protein CSVARVAGGNEQFF.

The rearrangement links TRBV28 to TRBJ2-5; no definite D call. This CDR3 is 11 amino acids long. Germline CDR1 MDHEN, CDR2 SYDVKM. Trimming cost V 2 bases and J 4 bases, with 2 bases left between them. The CDR3 loop is CASSLIETQYF. CDR3 coding DNA: TGTGCCAGCAGTTTAATAGAGACCCAGTACTTC.

V is TRBV19 and J is TRBJ2-5; 9 bases line up with TRBD2. V lost 6 bases to trimming and J lost 5 bases; unmatched junction nucleotides: 10. This CDR3 is 15 amino acids long. Germline V gene sequence: CDR1 LNHDA, CDR2 SQIVND (reference sequence). CDR3 protein: CASRDLAGSAETQYF. DNA of the CDR3: TGTGCCAGTAGGGATCTAGCGGGGAGCGCGGAGACCCAGTACTTC.

V gene TRBV7-2 combines with J gene TRBJ2-1, with D tentatively TRBD2 (5 bases). Germline V gene sequence: CDR1 SGHTA, CDR2 FQGNSA. This CDR3 contains 15 residues. The V end lost 5 bases, the J end lost 0 bases, and 11 bases lay between the germline ends. The CDR3 here is CASSRGQSSYNEQFF. DNA for the CDR3: TGTGCCAGCAGCCGCGGGCAGAGCTCCTACAATGAGCAGTTCTTC.

V usage is TRBV5-1 and J usage is TRBJ1-4, with TRBD1 matching over 7 bases. The CDR3 spans 15 residues. V lost 5 bases and J lost 6; bases outside the gene matches: 10. From germline, CDR1 is SGHRS and CDR2 YFSETQ. CDR3 coding DNA: TGCGCCAGCAGTTCACAGGGAGGGGGCCATGAAAAACTGTTTTTT. Amino acid sequence: CASSSQGGGHEKLFF.

For this clone: Other DNA sequences within the sample encode an identical CDR3. The chain couples TRBV7-2 to TRBJ2-5; D gene unclear. The germline V gene encodes CDR1 SGHTA and CDR2 FQGNSA. V gave up 6 bases and J gave up 2 bases, with 4 bases separating them. This CDR3 is built from 11 residues. The CDR3 loop reads CASSRQETQYF. CDR3 nucleotides: TGTGCCAGCAGTAGGCAAGAGACCCAGTACTTC.